This passage covers 4 T cell receptor beta chains from one sample sequenced in a study of response to subunit inactivated influenza vaccine. TCRdb fed the RT-PCR reads into MiXCR, producing one record per CDR3 protein. The sample gives about 310,000 distinct CDR3 sequences, 20% to 25% of which show up once; 10% to 13% is in the top ten. The material was PBMCs from blood, obtained around 22 months after vaccination. These receptors all come from a man aged 45-69 years who received an inactivated influenza vaccine.

The V and J genes are TRBV7-2 and TRBJ1-5; no firm D call. V was cut by 1 base and J by 9 bases, with 10 bases left in between. The CDR3 consists of 13 residues. CDR1 SGHTA and CDR2 FQGNSA come from the germline V gene. The CDR3 here is CASSLDGPGPQHF. Written as DNA, the CDR3 is TGTGCCAGCAGCTTAGACGGCCCGGGGCCCCAGCATTTT.

The gene calls are TRBV7-2 and TRBJ2-1; the D call may be TRBD1 or TRBD2 (6 bases each). V was pared by 4 bases and J by 3 bases, with 13 bases between. There are 15 residues in the CDR3. Looked up from germline, CDR1 is SGHTA and CDR2 is FQGNSA. CDR3 sequence reads: CASSSGGGFYNEQFF. As DNA, the CDR3 is TGTGCCAGCAGCTCCGGAGGGGGGTTCTACAATGAGCAGTTCTTC.

The CDR3 region is CASSGQNYNSPLHF. The CDR3 DNA follows: TGTGCCAGCAGCGGACAGAACTATAATTCACCCCTCCACTTT. V gene TRBV6-1 combines with J gene TRBJ1-6; maybe TRBD1 (6 bases). Germline assignment: CDR1 MNHNS and CDR2 SASEGT. This CDR3 is built from 14 residues. The V end lost 6 bases, the J end lost 3 bases, and 9 bases lay between the germline ends.

V and J are TRBV29-1 and TRBJ2-1; TRBD2 aligns across 11 bases. The CDR3 is made up of 15 amino acids. V lost 3 bases, J lost 6 bases, and 7 bases stayed unmatched. Germline lookup yields CDR1 SQVTM and CDR2 ANQGSEA. CDR3 bases: TGCAGCGTTGAGCCCTTTAGCGGGGGGGGCAATGAGCAGTTCTTC. It translates to CSVEPFSGGGNEQFF.